Below, 18 T cell receptor beta chains from the same sample are listed, as sequenced in a study of T cell changes during pregnancy in multiple sclerosis (dated by TCRdb to about 2019). The library was built by means of the immunoSEQ multiplex PCR assay. In TCRdb, the immuneACCESS table is reduced to in-frame sequences with V and J assigned. These tables do not hold every clone; where another copy was compared, an unresolved V gene accounts for under half, and the others remain unexplained. A total of roughly 40,000 clones appear in this sample, about 92% of them only once. The ten largest clones represent 10% to 15% of the sample. Sample: CD8+ T cells from peripheral blood mononuclear cells, taken in the first trimester of pregnancy. Receptor source: a female donor with multiple sclerosis, enrolled in a pregnancy study.

This chain uses TRBV5-1 with TRBJ1-2; the D gene is possibly TRBD1 (6 bases). Deletions cut 0 bases from V and 5 bases from J, with 17 bases between. CDR3 length: 16 amino acids. The germline V gene has CDR1 SGHRS and CDR2 YFSETQ. CDR3 region: CASSLDFGTPSYGYTF. The CDR3 nucleotides are TGCGCCAGCAGCTTGGACTTTGGGACACCCTCTTATGGCTACACCTTC.

This chain connects TRBV7-6 to TRBJ2-3; 11 bases align to TRBD2. The CDR3 sequence is 19 residues long. J was trimmed by 0 bases and V by 4 bases; bases with no gene match: 12. CDR1 and CDR2 (germline): SGHVS, FNYEAQ. The CDR3: CASSSPTSGGLDSTDTQYF. As DNA, the CDR3 is TGTGCCAGCAGCTCCCCCACTAGCGGGGGCCTCGATAGCACAGATACGCAGTATTTT.

The chain has TRBV4-2 and TRBJ2-2; TRBD2 matches at 9 bases. The germline V gene encodes CDR1 LGHNA and CDR2 YNFKEQ. Trimming at V came to 5 bases and at J to 5 bases, leaving 12 bases not matched to a gene. The CDR3 has 17 amino acids. In DNA form, the CDR3 reads TGTGCCAGCAGCACCCAGGGCGGGGGGGCCCCAACCGGGGAGCTGTTTTTT. Its protein product is CASSTQGGGAPTGELFF.

This clone is labeled as medium-sized. This chain joins TRBV7-9 and TRBJ2-7, with 10 bases aligning to TRBD2. The germline V gene has CDR1 SEHNR and CDR2 FQNEAQ (reference sequence). Trimming took 5 bases from V and 4 from J; bases not matched to a gene: 5. The CDR3 has 14 amino acids. The CDR3 region has the DNA TGTGCCAGCAGCCTATGGACTAGCGGATACGAGCAGTACTTC. This encodes CASSLWTSGYEQYF.

The J gene is TRBJ1-2, the V gene TRBV14; 7 bases fit TRBD1. This CDR3 contains 12 residues. Trimming took 4 bases from V and 8 from J; bases not matched to a gene: 4. CDR1 and CDR2 (germline): SGHDN, FVKESK. CDR3 DNA: TGTGCCAGCAGCCCAGGGGGTCTGGGCTACACCTTC. Translation gives CASSPGGLGYTF.

The chain employs TRBV7-6 and TRBJ2-7, with 9 bases aligning to TRBD1. The junction had 4 bases not matched to a gene; V was cut back by 1 base and J by 6 bases. Germline V gene data show CDR1 as SGHVS and CDR2 as FNYEAQ. The CDR3 sequence is 14 residues long. The CDR3 region is CASSLGGTGIEQYF. The CDR3 coding sequence is TGTGCCAGCAGCTTAGGCGGGACAGGGATCGAGCAGTACTTC. The full variable domain, completed using reference TRBV7-6 and TRBJ2-7, is GAGVSQSPRYKVTKRGQDVALRCDPISGHVSLYWYRQALGQGPEFLTYFNYEAQQDKSGLPNDRFSAERPEGSISTLTIQRTEQRDSAMYRCASSLGGTGIEQYFGPGTRLTVT.

The sample holds one count of this clone. The J gene is TRBJ1-4, the V gene TRBV6-1; D unclear. The V gene's germline CDR1 is MNHNS and CDR2 SASEGT. V lost 3 bases to trimming and J lost 0 bases, with 5 bases between them. The CDR3 loop spans 14 amino acids. The CDR3 sequence is CASSEFSTNEKLFF. In nucleotides, the CDR3 is TGTGCCAGCAGTGAGTTCTCAACTAATGAAAAACTGTTTTTT.

This chain links TRBV5-6 with TRBJ2-3; 10 positions match TRBD2. V lost 3 bases to trimming and J lost 7 bases; unmatched junction nucleotides: 8. This CDR3 region has 15 residues. Germline V CDR1 and CDR2: SGHDT, YYEEEE. The CDR3: CASSSTSGSGYTQYF. In nucleotides, the CDR3 is TGTGCCAGCAGCTCGACTAGCGGGTCCGGTTATACGCAGTATTTT.

J is TRBJ1-1 and V is TRBV30, with TRBD1 identical over 7 bases. This CDR3 is built from 15 residues. CDR1 and CDR2 (germline): GTSNPN, SVGIG (reference sequence). The V gene end was trimmed by 4 bases and the J gene end by 5 bases; junction bases not matched to a gene: 13. DNA of the CDR3: TGTGCCTGGAATACAGGGGAAACGGGTTGGACTGAAGCTTTCTTT. Protein sequence: CAWNTGETGWTEAFF.

The chain employs TRBV5-4 and TRBJ1-2; 8 nucleotides agree with TRBD1. Unmatched junction bases numbered 7, after V lost 4 bases and J lost 8 bases. Germline loops: CDR1 SGHNT, CDR2 YYREEE (reference sequence). This CDR3 contains 13 residues. The CDR3 reads CASSAGQGDGYTF. DNA of the CDR3: TGTGCCAGCAGCGCCGGACAGGGAGACGGCTACACCTTC. Together with reference TRBV5-4 and TRBJ1-2, the CDR3 gives the full variable domain: ETGVTQSPTHLIKTRGQQVTLRCSSQSGHNTVSWYQQALGQGPQFIFQYYREEENGRGNFPPRFSGLQFPNYSSELNVNALELDDSALYLCASSAGQGDGYTFGSGTRLTVV.

This chain links TRBV9 with TRBJ1-2; 8 nucleotides match TRBD1. The CDR3 runs 17 residues. Per the germline V gene, CDR1 is SGDLS and CDR2 is YYNGEE. Germline trimming cut 5 bases from V and 6 bases from J; bases unmatched to any gene: 18. This CDR3 is CASRGQDADSGVDGYTF. DNA of the CDR3: TGTGCCAGCAGGGGACAGGACGCAGATAGTGGCGTGGATGGCTACACCTTC.

This rearrangement joins TRBV7-8 to TRBJ1-1; possible D gene TRBD1, 6 bases. The CDR3 runs to 12 residues. Trimming pared 4 bases from V and 11 bases from J, leaving 14 bases between. The germline gives CDR1 SGHVS, CDR2 FQNEAQ. The CDR3 sequence is CASSSGGLGAFF. The DNA of the CDR3 is TGTGCCAGCAGCTCGGGGGGGCTGGGGGCTTTCTTT.

J is TRBJ1-1 and V is TRBV2, with 11 bases that match TRBD1. The ends lost 7 bases at V and 5 bases at J; junction bases unmatched: 6. The CDR3 loop spans 14 amino acids. Germline V gene sequence: CDR1 SNHLY, CDR2 FYNNEI. The DNA for the CDR3 is TGTGCCAGCACCCAAGGACAGGGGGCTACTGAAGCTTTCTTT. Protein: CASTQGQGATEAFF.

The rearrangement joins TRBV6-5 to TRBJ1-1; D call uncertain. Germline CDR1 reads MNHEY; CDR2 reads SVGAGI. The CDR3 length is 12 residues. Trimming took 5 bases from V and 1 from J, leaving 5 bases between them. The CDR3 is CASSPGNTEAFF. CDR3 in DNA: TGTGCCAGCAGTCCAGGGAACACTGAAGCTTTCTTT.

The chain links TRBV5-1 to TRBJ2-1, with 8 bases fitting TRBD2. J gave up 7 bases and V 4 bases, and 16 bases lay outside the gene matches. CDR1 is SGHRS and CDR2 is YFSETQ in the germline V gene. The CDR3 sequence is 17 residues long. CDR3: CASSHRVGGGPYNEQFF. The CDR3 coding sequence is TGCGCCAGCAGCCACCGTGTGGGCGGGGGGCCTTATAATGAGCAGTTCTTC. Full variable domain (outside the CDR3, taken from reference TRBV5-1 and TRBJ2-1): KAGVTQTPRYLIKTRGQQVTLSCSPISGHRSVSWYQQTPGQGLQFLFEYFSETQRNKGNFPGRFSGRQFSNSRSEMNVSTLELGDSALYLCASSHRVGGGPYNEQFFGPGTRLTVL.

The V gene is TRBV6-5, the J gene TRBJ1-2; 9 nucleotides align to TRBD1. The CDR3 runs 15 residues. Per germline, CDR1 MNHEY and CDR2 SVGAGI. The junction had 7 bases not matched to a gene; V was cut back by 5 bases and J by 3 bases. CDR3 nucleotide sequence: TGTGCCAGCAGTGCGGGACAGGGTCATCACTATGGCTACACCTTC. Translation gives CASSAGQGHHYGYTF.

J is TRBJ2-2 and V is TRBV6-5; D gene ambiguous. The V end lost 5 bases, the J end lost 7 bases, and 11 bases lay between the germline ends. The CDR3 loop spans 13 amino acids. CDR1 is MNHEY and CDR2 is SVGAGI in the germline V gene. The CDR3 region is CASSALNGGELFF. In nucleotides, the CDR3 is TGTGCCAGCAGTGCCTTGAACGGCGGGGAGCTGTTTTTT.

V usage is TRBV9 and J usage is TRBJ2-5; D is perhaps TRBD2 (6 bases). V lost 3 bases to trimming and J lost 7 bases, with 16 bases between them. The CDR3 totals 14 residues. Germline CDR1 SGDLS, CDR2 YYNGEE. The CDR3 sequence is CASSAPGTPRTQYF. The DNA for the CDR3 is TGTGCCAGCAGCGCCCCAGGGACTCCCAGGACCCAGTACTTC. The full variable domain, in which reference TRBV9 and TRBJ2-5 provide the parts outside the CDR3, is DSGVTQTPKHLITATGQRVTLRCSPRSGDLSVYWYQQSLDQGLQFLIQYYNGEERAKGNILERFSAQQFPDLHSELNLSSLELGDSALYFCASSAPGTPRTQYFGPGTRLLVL.